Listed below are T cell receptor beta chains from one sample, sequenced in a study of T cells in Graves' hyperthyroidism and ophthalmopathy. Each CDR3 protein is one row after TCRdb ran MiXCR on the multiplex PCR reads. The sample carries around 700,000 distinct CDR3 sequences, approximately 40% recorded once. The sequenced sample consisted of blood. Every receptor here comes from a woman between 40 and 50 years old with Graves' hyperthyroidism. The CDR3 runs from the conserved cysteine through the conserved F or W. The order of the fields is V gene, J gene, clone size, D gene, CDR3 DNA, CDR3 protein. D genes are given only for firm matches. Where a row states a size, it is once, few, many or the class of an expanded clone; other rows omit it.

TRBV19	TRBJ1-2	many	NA	TGTGCCAGTAGCCCTATGACAGAAAACTATGGCTACACCTTC	CASSPMTENYGYTF
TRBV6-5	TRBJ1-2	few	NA	TGTGCCAGCAGTTACAAATCCACTAACTATGGCTACACCTTC	CASSYKSTNYGYTF
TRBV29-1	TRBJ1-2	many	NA	TGCAGCGTTGAAGACTTTTATGGCTACACCTTC	CSVEDFYGYTF
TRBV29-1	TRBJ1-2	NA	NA	TGCAGCTTCGAGGGGCTTGGCTACACCTTC	CSFEGLGYTF
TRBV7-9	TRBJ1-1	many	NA	TGTGCCAGCGTACGGGGGTTCAGCACTGAAGCTTTCTTT	CASVRGFSTEAFF
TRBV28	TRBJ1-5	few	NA	TGTGCCAGCAGTTTGTCTAGAGGTCAGCCCCAGCATTTT	CASSLSRGQPQHF
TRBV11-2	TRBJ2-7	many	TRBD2	TGTGCCAGCAGCACCAGCGGGAGTGGCTACGAGCAGTACTTC	CASSTSGSGYEQYF
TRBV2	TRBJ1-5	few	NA	TGTGCCACCTCGGCTCTGAGCAATCAGCCCCAGCATTTT	CATSALSNQPQHF
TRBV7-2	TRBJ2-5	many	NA	TGTGCCAGCAGTCCCCTGGAGACCCAGTACTTC	CASSPLETQYF
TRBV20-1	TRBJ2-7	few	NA	TGCAGTGCTAGGCGTTCTCCCCACTCCTACGAGCAGTACTTC	CSARRSPHSYEQYF
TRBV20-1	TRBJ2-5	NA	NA	TGCAGTGCCCAGGATCGGGAGTTCTTC	CSAQDREFF
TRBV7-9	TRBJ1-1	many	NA	TGTGCCAGCAGCTTTCCATTCGCTGAAGCTTTCTTT	CASSFPFAEAFF
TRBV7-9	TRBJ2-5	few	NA	TGTGCCAGCAGCTTAGCGTGGGCAGAAGAGACCCAGTACTTC	CASSLAWAEETQYF
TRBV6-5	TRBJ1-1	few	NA	TGTGCCAGCAGAATAAAACTCGGAACTGAAGCTTTCTTT	CASRIKLGTEAFF
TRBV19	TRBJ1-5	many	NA	TGTGCCAGTAATCGGGGTCCAGATCAGCCCCAGCATTTT	CASNRGPDQPQHF
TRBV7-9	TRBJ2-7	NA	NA	TGTGCCAGCAGCTTAACGGACGGGGGCTCCTACGAGCAGTACTTC	CASSLTDGGSYEQYF
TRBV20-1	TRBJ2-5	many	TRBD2	TGCAGTGCTACCCCGACTAGCGGGGGGGCCGGAGAGACCCAGTACTTC	CSATPTSGGAGETQYF
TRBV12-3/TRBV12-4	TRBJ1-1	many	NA	TGTGCCAGCAGGACACAGGAAAACACTGAAGCTTTCTTT	CASRTQENTEAFF
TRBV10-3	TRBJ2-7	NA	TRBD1	TGTGCCACTAGTATGGACAGGGGCCTCTACGAGCAGTACTTC	CATSMDRGLYEQYF
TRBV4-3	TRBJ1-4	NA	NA	TGCGCCAGCAGCCAAGAGCCCCCAACGGAGGGCCAAAAACTGTTTTTT	CASSQEPPTEGQKLFF